The 24 T cell receptor beta chains listed next were all sequenced from one sample in a study of tumor-infiltrating lymphocytes in primary liver carcinoma. Unsorted whole blood yielded the blood RNA, and germline DNA was also extracted. Constant-region priming of roughly 0.45 ug total RNA yielded TCR beta cDNA. Slightly modified ARM-PCR, run as three nested multiplex PCR rounds, produced the TCR beta libraries. Use of TRBV1-TRBV30 forward primers with a C-beta reverse primer characterized the first two PCR rounds, which lasted around 11 cycles each. TCRdb re-called the multiplex PCR reads with MiXCR, one entry per CDR3 protein. The table has 180,000 or so distinct CDR3 sequences, around 60% seen once. Sequenced material: peripheral blood. The receptors stem from a man aged 40-50 years with primary liver carcinoma and hepatitis B virus infection.

This chain links TRBV7-8 with TRBJ1-1, with TRBD1 matching over 7 bases. Trimming took 3 bases from V and 4 from J; bases not matched to a gene: 5. The germline V gene has CDR1 SGHVS and CDR2 FQNEAQ. The CDR3 runs to 14 residues. The CDR3 nucleotides are TGTGCCAGCAGCTTTTCGACAGGGAGCACTGAAGCTTTCTTT. Amino acid sequence: CASSFSTGSTEAFF.

This clonotype was detected many times. The chain joins TRBV5-8 to TRBJ1-5, with D possibly matching TRBD1 (6 bases). The CDR3 spans 15 residues. The V end lost 4 bases, the J end lost 9 bases, and 20 bases lay between the germline ends. Germline V CDR1 and CDR2: SGHTS, YDEGEE. The CDR3 sequence is CASSVGTIYLRPQHF. The DNA for the CDR3 is TGTGCCAGCAGCGTCGGGACAATATATTTACGGCCCCAGCATTTT.

The CDR3 loop reads CASSYLGQGAGEAFF. CDR3 bases: TGTGCCAGCAGTTACTTGGGACAGGGGGCGGGTGAAGCTTTCTTT. The chain uses TRBV6-6 and TRBJ1-1; 12 bases match TRBD1. The CDR3 contains 15 residues. The J segment lost 7 bases and the V segment lost 1 base, leaving 4 bases of the junction unmatched. Looked up from germline, CDR1 is MNHNY and CDR2 is SVGAGI (reference sequence).

As concerns this clonotype: The junction shows a germline mismatch at one end, possibly a read error. The chain has TRBV12-3 or TRBV12-4 and TRBJ2-5; unclear D gene. The CDR3 loop spans 13 amino acids. CDR3 DNA sequence: TGTGCCAGCAGTTTAGGGTGGCAAGAGACCCGGTACTTC. Translated: CASSLGWQETRYF.

This chain links TRBV6-5 with TRBJ2-7; TRBD2 matches 7 bases. This CDR3 spans 15 amino acids. Germline CDR1 MNHEY, CDR2 SVGAGI. V lost 2 bases and J lost 13; bases outside the gene matches: 17. The CDR3 region is CASSYVGGSSYERYF. In DNA, the CDR3 is TGTGCCAGCAGTTACGTCGGGGGGTCCTCCTACGAGCGATACTTC.

V gene TRBV29-1 combines with J gene TRBJ1-5; TRBD1 is a possible D gene (6 bases). This CDR3 region has 14 residues. Trimming removed 3 bases from V and 7 bases from J, with 16 bases in between. Germline values: CDR1 SQVTM, CDR2 ANQGSEA. The CDR3 bases are TGCAGCGTTGATACAGGGATTCGGGACCAGCCCCAGCATTTT. It specifies CSVDTGIRDQPQHF.

This clonotype was observed a few times. This chain joins TRBV30 and TRBJ2-6; D ambiguous. The V and J ends lost 7 bases and 1 base respectively, with 5 bases between them. The CDR3 extends over 12 amino acids. Per germline, CDR1 GTSNPN and CDR2 SVGIG (reference sequence). The CDR3 here is CASPSGANVLTF. CDR3 in DNA: TGTGCCTCACCTTCTGGGGCCAACGTCCTGACTTTC.

Points on this clonotype: A junction end diverges from the germline sequence, so it may reflect a read error. The chain recombines TRBV10-3 with TRBJ1-1, with 8 bases lining up with TRBD1. Per the germline V gene, CDR1 is ENHRY and CDR2 is SYGVKD. The CDR3 covers 13 residues. The CDR3 reads CATQTGAGTETFF. The CDR3 region has the DNA TGTGCCACCCAGACAGGGGCGGGCACTGAAACTTTCTTT.

The chain has TRBV4-2 and TRBJ2-3; the match to TRBD2 covers 12 bases. J gave up 0 bases and V 0 bases, and 16 bases lay outside the gene matches. The CDR3 sequence is 22 residues long. Per the germline V gene, CDR1 is LGHNA and CDR2 is YNFKEQ. DNA for the CDR3: TGTGCCAGCAGCCAAGATCGGGAGCGGACTAGCGGGAAGTGGAGAAGCACAGATACGCAGTATTTT. As protein: CASSQDRERTSGKWRSTDTQYF.

Comments on this clonotype: The junction shows a germline mismatch at one end, possibly a read error. J is TRBJ2-5 and V is TRBV11-2; possible D gene TRBD1, 5 bases. The CDR3 has 14 residues. Germline assignment: CDR1 SGHAT and CDR2 FQNNGV. In DNA form, the CDR3 reads TGTGCCAGCAGCTTAGAGACAGTTCAAGAGACCCAGTATTTC. Amino acid sequence: CASSLETVQETQYF. Looking up the rest from reference TRBV11-2 and TRBJ2-5 gives the full variable domain: EAGVAQSPRYKIIEKRQSVAFWCNPISGHATLYWYQQILGQGPKLLIQFQNNGVVDDSQLPKDRFSAERLKGVDSTLKIQPAKLEDSAVYLCASSLETVQETQYFGPGTRLLVL.

V gene TRBV6-5 combines with J gene TRBJ1-2; 10 nucleotides agree with TRBD1. From germline, CDR1 is MNHEY and CDR2 SVGAGI. The CDR3 has 15 residues. J lost 3 bases, V lost 8 bases, and 9 bases had no gene match. This CDR3 reads CASSVSGQGYYGYTF. The CDR3 DNA follows: TGTGCCAGCTCCGTATCGGGACAGGGGTACTATGGCTACACCTTC.

In its sample, this clonotype was seen a few times. V gene TRBV4-2 combines with J gene TRBJ1-6; perhaps TRBD1 as D (6 bases). V was pared by 0 bases and J by 7 bases, with 10 bases between. The CDR3 spans 15 residues. CDR1 LGHNA and CDR2 YNFKEQ come from the germline V gene. The CDR3 DNA follows: TGTGCCAGCAGCCAAGAAGAGGGGGGCAATTCACCCCTCCACTTT. This encodes CASSQEEGGNSPLHF.

This clonotype was seen a few times. The V gene is TRBV4-1, the J gene TRBJ1-5; D ambiguous. Germline V gene sequence: CDR1 MGHRA, CDR2 YSYEKL. Trimming pared 0 bases from V and 1 base from J, leaving 7 bases between. This CDR3 region has 15 residues. The CDR3 DNA reads TGCGCCAGCAGCCAAGATCCCAACAGCAATCAGCCCCAGCATTTT. It encodes CASSQDPNSNQPQHF.

The rearrangement joins TRBV6-1 to TRBJ1-3; D might be TRBD1 (6 bases). This CDR3 comprises 14 residues. Germline values: CDR1 MNHNS, CDR2 SASEGT. V lost 6 bases and J lost 0, with 9 bases in between. This CDR3 reads CASSRDISGNTIYF. CDR3 sequence (DNA): TGTGCCAGCAGCCGGGACATCTCTGGAAACACCATATATTTT.

The table lists this clonotype with a few counts. V gene TRBV4-2 combines with J gene TRBJ2-1; 10 nucleotides agree with TRBD2. V was pared by 2 bases and J by 9 bases, with 16 bases of the junction left unmatched. Germline lookup yields CDR1 LGHNA and CDR2 YNFKEQ. This CDR3 has 18 amino acids. The CDR3 DNA sequence: TGTGCCAGCAGCCAAAGCGCATCTAGCGGGAGTTTAGTTGGTGAGCAGTTCTTC. Translated, it gives CASSQSASSGSLVGEQFF.

This clonotype was counted many times. The gene calls are TRBV29-1 and TRBJ2-5, with 7 bases matching TRBD2. Germline CDR1 and CDR2: SQVTM and ANQGSEA. This CDR3 is 12 amino acids long. With V trimmed by 3 bases and J by 4 bases, 2 bases remained unmatched. The CDR3 coding sequence is TGCAGCGTTGATGTAGCGGGAGAGACCCAGTACTTC. This sequence encodes CSVDVAGETQYF.

In regard to this clonotype: One end of the junction is discordant with germline, which a read error may explain. The rearrangement joins TRBV29-1 to TRBJ2-2; 10 nucleotides align to TRBD1. The CDR3 contains 14 residues. The V gene's germline CDR1 is SQVTM and CDR2 ANQGSEA. The CDR3 protein is CSVSGQGYTWELFF. The CDR3 DNA reads TGCAGCGTTTCGGGACAGGGGTACACCTGGGAGCTGTTTTTT.

This clonotype has at least ten counts. The DNA for the CDR3 is TGTGCCAGCAGCTTAGCTGCGGTGACCTACGAGCAGTACTTC. Protein product: CASSLAAVTYEQYF. This chain links TRBV11-1 with TRBJ2-7; no firm D call. Trimming left V 0 bases short and J 2 bases short, with 8 bases between. CDR1 SGHAT and CDR2 FQDESV come from the germline V gene (reference sequence). This CDR3 is 14 amino acids long.

The CDR3 loop reads CSVGEVPPYNEQFF. As DNA, the CDR3 is TGCAGCGTTGGGGAGGTCCCGCCATACAATGAGCAGTTCTTC. The chain has TRBV29-1 and TRBJ2-1; tentatively, D is TRBD2 (6 bases). Germline assignment: CDR1 SQVTM and CDR2 ANQGSEA. V lost 4 bases and J lost 4, with 14 bases in between. This CDR3 has 14 amino acids.

On this clonotype: Relative to the germline gene, one junction end is altered; a read error may explain this. J is TRBJ2-1 and V is TRBV4-2; 7 bases line up with TRBD1. CDR1 and CDR2 (germline): LGHNA, YNFKEQ. The CDR3 sequence is 16 residues long. CDR3 sequence reads: CASSRERGGAYNEHFF. The CDR3 nucleotides read TGTGCCAGCAGCCGAGAGAGAGGGGGCGCTTACAATGAGCACTTCTTC.

V usage is TRBV28 and J usage is TRBJ2-5; maybe TRBD2 (6 bases). Germline CDR1 MDHEN, CDR2 SYDVKM. V was clipped by 6 bases and J by 5 bases, with 22 bases between them. This CDR3 spans 16 amino acids. Here the CDR3 reads CASSYLFGGKRETQYF. CDR3 coding DNA: TGTGCCAGCAGCTACCTTTTTGGGGGGAAGCGGGAGACCCAGTACTTC.

Only one count was recorded for this clonotype. The chain uses TRBV10-2 and TRBJ2-5, with TRBD1 as a possible D gene (5 bases). The germline V gene encodes CDR1 WSHSY and CDR2 SAAADI. V was clipped by 3 bases and J by 5 bases, with 10 bases between them. CDR3 size: 13 residues. The CDR3, as DNA: TGCGCCAGCAGTGAAGGGGCTCGGGAGACCCAGTACTTC. This sequence encodes CASSEGARETQYF.

The J gene is TRBJ2-3, the V gene TRBV11-2; D gene unclear. The tail of the sequence fits TRBJ2-7 better, so the J call may be wrong. The CDR3 covers 15 residues. From germline, CDR1 is SGHAT and CDR2 FQNNGV. The CDR3 bases are TGTGCCAGCAGCTTAGGAGTCCCCTGCACAGATACGCAGTACTTC. Translated: CASSLGVPCTDTQYF.

J is TRBJ2-5 and V is TRBV30; D is possibly TRBD2 (6 bases). The CDR3 is 15 residues long. The V end lost 3 bases, the J end lost 7 bases, and 21 bases lay between the germline ends. Per the germline V gene, CDR1 is GTSNPN and CDR2 is SVGIG (reference sequence). CDR3 nucleotides: TGTGCCTGGAGCGTTGTTGGGGGTGGGGGAGGGACCCAGTACTTC. It translates to CAWSVVGGGGGTQYF.